The rows below give T cell receptor beta chains drawn from one sample of a study of blood T cells in healthy people across ages. TCRdb ran MiXCR on the 5' RACE reads and lists one entry per CDR3 protein. The sample lists more than 1,000,000 distinct CDR3 sequences; 20% to 25% were seen once. These data were likewise used in another study, on T cells of mothers and their children.

Material: blood. These receptors were obtained from a girl aged 2-9 years in good health. Each CDR3 is given with its conserved first and last residue. The D gene is left open where the match is weak. Not all rows give a size; the values are once, few, many and, for expanded clones, a class.

length	V	size	J	D	DNA	CDR3
14	TRBV5-1	few	TRBJ2-7	.	TGCGCCAGCAGTTTCGGGGCAGGGGCCTACGAGCAGTACTTC	CASSFGAGAYEQYF
13	TRBV20-1	few	TRBJ2-7	TRBD2	TGCAGTGCCAGTAGCGGGGGATATTACGAGCAGTACTTC	CSASSGGYYEQYF
13	TRBV9	.	TRBJ1-4	.	TGTGCCAGCAGCGCCCGGGGGAGTGAAAAACTGTTTTTT	CASSARGSEKLFF
16	TRBV6-4	.	TRBJ2-6	.	TGTGCCAGCAGTGACGCTCCTGCCTCTGGGGCCAACGTCCTGACTTTC	CASSDAPASGANVLTF
13	TRBV7-9	few	TRBJ2-7	.	TGTGCCAGCAGCGCCCTCCCAGACTACGAGCAGTACTTC	CASSALPDYEQYF
15	TRBV20-1	.	TRBJ2-5	TRBD2	TGCAGTGCTAGGGCTAGCGGGAGGGCACAAGAGACCCAGTACTTC	CSARASGRAQETQYF
14	TRBV5-5	.	TRBJ2-4	.	TGTGCCAGCAGCCGACCGGGGGCCTCTTTCATTCAGTACTTC	CASSRPGASFIQYF
14	TRBV29-1	.	TRBJ2-7	TRBD2	TGCAGCGTTGGATCAGGACTAGCTGGTAACGAGCAGTACTTC	CSVGSGLAGNEQYF
13	TRBV6-5	.	TRBJ2-7	.	TGTGCCAGCAGTCTCCGGCCCTCCTACGAGCAGTACTTC	CASSLRPSYEQYF
14	TRBV20-1	few	TRBJ2-2	TRBD2	TGCAGTGCTAGAGGTAGCGGGGGCACCGGGGAGCTGTTTTTT	CSARGSGGTGELFF
14	TRBV29-1	.	TRBJ1-2	TRBD1	TGCAGCGTTTTGGCCGGGACAGATAACTATGGCTACACCTTC	CSVLAGTDNYGYTF
14	TRBV27	few	TRBJ1-3	.	TGTGCCAGCAGTTTACGACGGGCTGGAAACACCATATATTTT	CASSLRRAGNTIYF
15	TRBV4-1	few	TRBJ1-5	TRBD1	TGCGCCAGCAGCTCCCAGGGGGCTAGCAATCAGCCCCAGCATTTT	CASSSQGASNQPQHF
15	TRBV11-1	.	TRBJ2-5	.	TGTGCCAGCAGCTTTACACAGGCAAAAGAAGAGACCCAGTACTTC	CASSFTQAKEETQYF
15	TRBV4-2	.	TRBJ2-2	.	TGTGCCAGCAGCCCCGATCCGGCGAACACCGGGGAGCTGTTTTTT	CASSPDPANTGELFF
14	TRBV20-1	.	TRBJ2-3	.	TGCAGTGCTCAACCCGGGTCCTGGGCAGATACGCAGTATTTT	CSAQPGSWADTQYF
16	TRBV7-2	.	TRBJ2-1	.	TGTGCCAGCAGCTTAGGAAAAAAGGCTGTGGTTAATGAGCAGTTCTTC	CASSLGKKAVVNEQFF
14	TRBV29-1	few	TRBJ2-7	.	TGCAGCGTAATAAGTGAGGGCCCGGGATACGAGCAGTACTTC	CSVISEGPGYEQYF
17	TRBV6-5	.	TRBJ1-4	.	TGTGCCAGCAGTTACACGACCTTCCCAGACCTTAATGAAAAACTGTTTTTT	CASSYTTFPDLNEKLFF
13	TRBV12-3/TRBV12-4	once	TRBJ1-2	TRBD1	TGTGCCAGCAGTCGTAACAGGGGAGGTGGCTACACCTTC	CASSRNRGGGYTF
15	TRBV7-9	few	TRBJ2-7	.	TGTGCCAGCAGCCCGAAAGGAGGACAGAGCTACGAGCAGTACTTC	CASSPKGGQSYEQYF
14	TRBV20-1	.	TRBJ2-2	TRBD1	TGCAGTGCAGGACTCACAGGGGGCCCCGGGGAGCTGTTTTTT	CSAGLTGGPGELFF
12	TRBV24-1	.	TRBJ1-1	.	TGTGCCACCAGTGATTACGGAGGTGCGGCTTTCTTT	CATSDYGGAAFF
13	TRBV7-9	few	TRBJ1-1	.	TGTGCCAGCAGCTTTCGTCAGTTCGCTGAAGCTTTCTTT	CASSFRQFAEAFF
13	TRBV20-1	few	TRBJ1-1	.	TGCAGTGCTAGAGATCGGGGGAACACTGAAGCTTTCTTT	CSARDRGNTEAFF
15	TRBV9	few	TRBJ2-1	.	TGTGCCAGCAGCGTAGCCACTCCTTCCTACAATGAGCAGTTCTTC	CASSVATPSYNEQFF
15	TRBV2	few	TRBJ2-3	TRBD1	TGTGCCAGCAGTGTTTTTAGGGGGCCAACAGATACGCAGTATTTT	CASSVFRGPTDTQYF
16	TRBV5-1	few	TRBJ2-1	.	TGCGCCAGCACGCCATTATGGGGGGCCAACCCCAATGAGCAGTTCTTC	CASTPLWGANPNEQFF
13	TRBV6-2/TRBV6-3	few	TRBJ2-2	.	TGTGCCGGCAGTTACAGGTACCCCGGGGAGCTGTTTTTT	CAGSYRYPGELFF
14	TRBV5-4	.	TRBJ1-3	.	TGTGCCAGCAGCACGGTGGACTCTGGAAACACCATATATTTT	CASSTVDSGNTIYF
13	TRBV29-1	few	TRBJ2-1	.	TGCAGCGTAGATCGACAGGATGGCAATGAGCAGTTCTTC	CSVDRQDGNEQFF
11	TRBV7-9	many	TRBJ2-7	.	TGTGCCAGCAGTTCTTTGGGGGAGCAGTACTTC	CASSSLGEQYF
14	TRBV3-1	few	TRBJ2-7	.	TGTGCCAGCAGCCGGCGGGACCGATCCTACGAGCAGTACTTC	CASSRRDRSYEQYF
15	TRBV9	.	TRBJ1-4	TRBD1	TGTGCCAGCAGCGTAGGGGACAGGGGTAGTGAAAAACTGTTTTTT	CASSVGDRGSEKLFF
9	TRBV20-1	.	TRBJ2-2	.	TGCAGTGGCTCCGGGGAGCTGTTTTTT	CSGSGELFF
14	TRBV5-1	.	TRBJ2-7	.	TGCGCCAGCAGCTTGGAACCAGGGGTCAGCGAGCAGTACTTC	CASSLEPGVSEQYF